These 7 T cell receptor beta chains were sequenced from one sample in a study of blood T cell repertoires in COVID-19. Sequenced by immunoSEQ multiplex PCR; TCRdb stores in-frame clones only, minus some. The table has about 120,000 clones, approximately 83% seen once; the top ten hold 5% to 7.5%. The sample taken for sequencing was peripheral blood. The receptors originated from a man aged 80 or over with active or convalescent COVID-19.

The rearrangement uses TRBV6-2 or TRBV6-3 and TRBJ2-5, with a weak D call TRBD1 (6 bases). Germline V gives CDR1 MNHEY, CDR2 SVGEGT. The CDR3 is 15 residues long. With 6 bases removed from V and 5 bases from J, the gap between germline ends came to 19 bases. CDR3 DNA sequence: TGTGCCAGCAGCCCCTTGGACAGACAGGCGGAGACCCAGTACTTC. This encodes CASSPLDRQAETQYF.

This chain uses TRBV5-1 with TRBJ1-6; D possibly corresponds to TRBD1 (5 bases). There are 15 residues in the CDR3. V was trimmed by 4 bases and J by 4 bases, leaving 12 bases between them. In germline, CDR1 is SGHRS, CDR2 YFSETQ. The CDR3 sequence: CASSLDDSYNSPLHF. Written as DNA, the CDR3 is TGCGCCAGCAGCCTTGACGACAGTTATAATTCACCCCTCCACTTT.

The chain combines TRBV6-4 with TRBJ1-1; 9 nucleotides agree with TRBD1. The length of the CDR3 is 15 residues. Germline CDR1 reads MRHNA; CDR2 reads SNTAGT. V lost 4 bases and J lost 5; bases outside the gene matches: 8. CDR3 loop: CASSATTGGRTEAFF. The CDR3 DNA sequence: TGTGCCAGCAGTGCGACCACAGGGGGCAGGACTGAAGCTTTCTTT.

This clone was counted once. The V and J genes are TRBV19 and TRBJ1-1, with 9 bases fitting TRBD1. Losses at the gene ends were 3 bases for V and 4 bases for J; bases not matched to a gene: 6. The CDR3 spans 15 residues. The germline V gene has CDR1 LNHDA and CDR2 SQIVND (reference sequence). The chain's CDR3 is CASSMSDRGFTEAFF. In nucleotides, the CDR3 is TGTGCCAGTAGTATGTCGGACAGGGGTTTCACTGAAGCTTTCTTT.

V and J are TRBV28 and TRBJ1-5, with TRBD1 matching 10 bases. J gave up 0 bases and V 6 bases, and 11 bases lay outside the gene matches. In germline, CDR1 is MDHEN, CDR2 SYDVKM. The CDR3 extends over 18 amino acids. The CDR3 loop is CASRLRRTGGSSNQPQHF. CDR3 nucleotide sequence: TGTGCCAGCAGGCTGAGGAGGACAGGGGGGAGTAGCAATCAGCCCCAGCATTTT.

The chain combines TRBV6-6 with TRBJ1-1, with D perhaps matching TRBD1 (5 bases). The CDR3 spans 14 residues. Germline V lookup: CDR1 MNHNY, CDR2 SVGAGI (reference sequence). V was pared by 6 bases and J by 1 base, with 12 bases between. CDR3 region: CASSISGGNTEAFF. The CDR3 coding sequence is TGTGCCAGCAGCATATCCGGGGGGAACACTGAAGCTTTCTTT.

This clone showed up just once. The V gene is TRBV18, the J gene TRBJ2-3; possible D gene TRBD2, 7 bases. CDR3 size: 15 residues. The germline gives CDR1 KGHSH, CDR2 LQKENI. Trimming shortened V by 1 base and J by 8 bases, and 16 bases separated the two germline ends. The CDR3: CASSPRAGAIGTQYF. The CDR3 DNA reads as TGTGCCAGCTCACCACGCGCGGGGGCTATTGGTACGCAGTATTTT.